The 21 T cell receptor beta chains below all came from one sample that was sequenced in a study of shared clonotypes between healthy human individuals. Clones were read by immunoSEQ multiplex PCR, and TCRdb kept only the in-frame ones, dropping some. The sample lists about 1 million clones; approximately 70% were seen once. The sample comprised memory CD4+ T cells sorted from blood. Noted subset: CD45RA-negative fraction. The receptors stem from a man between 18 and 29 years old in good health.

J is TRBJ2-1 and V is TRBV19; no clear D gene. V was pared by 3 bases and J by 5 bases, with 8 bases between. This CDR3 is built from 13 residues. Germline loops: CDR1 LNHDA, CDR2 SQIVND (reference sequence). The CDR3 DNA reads TGTGCCAGTAGTATCTTTAAGGACAATGAGCAGTTCTTC. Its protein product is CASSIFKDNEQFF. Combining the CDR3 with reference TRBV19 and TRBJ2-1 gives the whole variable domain DGGITQSPKYLFRKEGQNVTLSCEQNLNHDAMYWYRQDPGQGLRLIYYSQIVNDFQKGDIAEGYSVSREKKESFPLTVTSAQKNPTAFYLCASSIFKDNEQFFGPGTRLTVL.

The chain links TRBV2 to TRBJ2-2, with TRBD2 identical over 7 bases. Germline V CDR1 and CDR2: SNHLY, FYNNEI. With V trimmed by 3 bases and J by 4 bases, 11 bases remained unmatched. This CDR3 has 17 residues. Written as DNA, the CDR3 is TGTGCCAGCAGTGACTCAAGCGGGAAACTCGGCACCGGGGAGCTGTTTTTT. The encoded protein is CASSDSSGKLGTGELFF.

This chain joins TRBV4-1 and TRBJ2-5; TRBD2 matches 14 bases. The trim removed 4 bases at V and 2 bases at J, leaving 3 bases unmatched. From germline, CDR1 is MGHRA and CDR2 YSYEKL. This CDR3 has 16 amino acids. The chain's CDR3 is CASSPWTSGGQETQYF. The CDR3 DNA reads TGCGCCAGCAGCCCCTGGACTAGCGGGGGGCAAGAGACCCAGTACTTC.

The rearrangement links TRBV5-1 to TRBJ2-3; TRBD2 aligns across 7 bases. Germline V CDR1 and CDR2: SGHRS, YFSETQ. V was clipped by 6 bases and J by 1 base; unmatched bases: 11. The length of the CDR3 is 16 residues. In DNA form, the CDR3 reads TGCGCCAGCATCGGCGGCGGGGCGGGGGGCACAGATACGCAGTATTTT. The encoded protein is CASIGGGAGGTDTQYF. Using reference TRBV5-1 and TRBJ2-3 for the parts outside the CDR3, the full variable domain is KAGVTQTPRYLIKTRGQQVTLSCSPISGHRSVSWYQQTPGQGLQFLFEYFSETQRNKGNFPGRFSGRQFSNSRSEMNVSTLELGDSALYLCASIGGGAGGTDTQYFGPGTRLTVL.

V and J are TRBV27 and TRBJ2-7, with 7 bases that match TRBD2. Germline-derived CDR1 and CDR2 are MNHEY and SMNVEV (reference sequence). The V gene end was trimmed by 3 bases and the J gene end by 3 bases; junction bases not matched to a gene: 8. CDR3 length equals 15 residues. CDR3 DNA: TGTGCCAGCAGTTTGAAGGCTAGCGGATACTACGAGCAGTACTTC. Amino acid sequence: CASSLKASGYYEQYF.

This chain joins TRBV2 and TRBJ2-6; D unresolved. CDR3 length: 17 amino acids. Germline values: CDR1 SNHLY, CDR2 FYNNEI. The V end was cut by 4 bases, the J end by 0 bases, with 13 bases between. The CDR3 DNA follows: TGTGCCAGCAGTGCGGACCGTGCCTCCTCTGGGGCCAACGTCCTGACTTTC. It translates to CASSADRASSGANVLTF.

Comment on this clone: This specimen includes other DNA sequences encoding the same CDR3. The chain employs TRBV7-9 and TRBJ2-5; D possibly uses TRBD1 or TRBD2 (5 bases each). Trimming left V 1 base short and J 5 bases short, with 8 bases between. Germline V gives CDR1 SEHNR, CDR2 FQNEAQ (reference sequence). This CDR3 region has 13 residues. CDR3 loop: CASSLDEGETQYF. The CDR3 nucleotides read TGTGCCAGCAGCTTAGACGAGGGGGAGACCCAGTACTTC.

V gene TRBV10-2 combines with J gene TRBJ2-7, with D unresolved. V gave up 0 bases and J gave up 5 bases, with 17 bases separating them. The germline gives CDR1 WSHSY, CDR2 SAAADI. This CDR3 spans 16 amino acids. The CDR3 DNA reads TGCGCCAGCAGTGAGTCGTCGGGCAGCGTGAAAAACGAGCAGTACTTC. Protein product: CASSESSGSVKNEQYF.

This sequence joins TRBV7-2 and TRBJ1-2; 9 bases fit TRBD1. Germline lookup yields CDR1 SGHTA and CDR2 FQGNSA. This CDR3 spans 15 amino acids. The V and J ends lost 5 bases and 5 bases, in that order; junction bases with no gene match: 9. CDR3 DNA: TGTGCCAGCAGCAATACAGGGGGCATCACGTATGGCTACACCTTC. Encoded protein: CASSNTGGITYGYTF.

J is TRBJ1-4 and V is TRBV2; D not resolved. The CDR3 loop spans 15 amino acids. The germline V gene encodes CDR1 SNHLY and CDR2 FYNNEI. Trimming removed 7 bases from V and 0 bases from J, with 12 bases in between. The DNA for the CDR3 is TGTGCCAGCACCTCGGGGAGGGCAACTAATGAAAAACTGTTTTTT. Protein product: CASTSGRATNEKLFF.

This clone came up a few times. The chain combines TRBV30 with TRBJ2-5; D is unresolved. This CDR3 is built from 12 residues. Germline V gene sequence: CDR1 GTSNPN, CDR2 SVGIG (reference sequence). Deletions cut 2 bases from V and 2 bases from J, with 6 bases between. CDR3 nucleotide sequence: TGTGCCTGGAGTAAGACTCAAGAGACCCAGTACTTC. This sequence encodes CAWSKTQETQYF. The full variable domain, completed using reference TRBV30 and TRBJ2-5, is SQTIHQWPATLVQPVGSPLSLECTVEGTSNPNLYWYRQAAGRGLQLLFYSVGIGQISSEVPQNLSASRPQDRQFILSSKKLLLSDSGFYLCAWSKTQETQYFGPGTRLLVL.

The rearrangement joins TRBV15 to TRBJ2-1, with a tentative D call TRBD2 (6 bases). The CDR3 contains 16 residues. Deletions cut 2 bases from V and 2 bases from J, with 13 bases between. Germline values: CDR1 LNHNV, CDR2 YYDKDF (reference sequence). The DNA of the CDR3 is TGTGCCACCAGCAGATCCCGGGACTTAGCCTACAATGAGCAGTTCTTC. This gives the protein CATSRSRDLAYNEQFF.

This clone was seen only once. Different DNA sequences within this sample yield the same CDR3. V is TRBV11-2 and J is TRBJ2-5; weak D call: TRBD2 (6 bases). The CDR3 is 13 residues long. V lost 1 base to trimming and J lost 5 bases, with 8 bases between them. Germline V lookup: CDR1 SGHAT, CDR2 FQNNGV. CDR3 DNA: TGTGCCAGCAGCTTAGGGGGGGTTGAGACCCAGTACTTC. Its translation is CASSLGGVETQYF. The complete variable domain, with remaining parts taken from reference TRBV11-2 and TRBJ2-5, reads EAGVAQSPRYKIIEKRQSVAFWCNPISGHATLYWYQQILGQGPKLLIQFQNNGVVDDSQLPKDRFSAERLKGVDSTLKIQPAKLEDSAVYLCASSLGGVETQYFGPGTRLLVL.

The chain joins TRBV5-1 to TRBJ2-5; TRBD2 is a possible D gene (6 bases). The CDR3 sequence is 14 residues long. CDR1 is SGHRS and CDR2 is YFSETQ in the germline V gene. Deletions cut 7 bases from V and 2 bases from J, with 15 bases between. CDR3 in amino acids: CASRAGLGQETQYF. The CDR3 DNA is TGCGCCAGCCGAGCGGGCCTCGGACAAGAGACCCAGTACTTC.

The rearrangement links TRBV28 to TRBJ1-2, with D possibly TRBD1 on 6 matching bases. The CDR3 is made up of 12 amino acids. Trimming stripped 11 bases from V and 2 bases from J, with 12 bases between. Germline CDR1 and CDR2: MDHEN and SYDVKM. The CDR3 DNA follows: TGTGCCGGCGGGGGCGTCAACTATGGCTACACCTTC. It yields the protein CAGGGVNYGYTF.

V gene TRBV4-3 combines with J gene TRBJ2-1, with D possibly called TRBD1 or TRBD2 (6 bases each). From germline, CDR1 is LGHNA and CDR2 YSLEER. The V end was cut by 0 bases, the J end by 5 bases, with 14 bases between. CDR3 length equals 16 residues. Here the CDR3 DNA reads TGCGCCAGCAGCCAAGAAAATCCGGGGGCCCACAATGAGCAGTTCTTC. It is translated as CASSQENPGAHNEQFF.

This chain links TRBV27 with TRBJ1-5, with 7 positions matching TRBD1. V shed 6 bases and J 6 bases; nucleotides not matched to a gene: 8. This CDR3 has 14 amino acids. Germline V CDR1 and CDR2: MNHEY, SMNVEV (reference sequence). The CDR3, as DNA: TGTGCCAGCAGGAAAGGGGACAGTACTCAGCCCCAGCATTTT. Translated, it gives CASRKGDSTQPQHF.

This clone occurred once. In DNA, the CDR3 is TGCGCCAGCAGACACCTCAGGGGGACTAATGAAAAACTGTTTTTT. Encoded protein: CASRHLRGTNEKLFF. The chain joins TRBV4-1 to TRBJ1-4; 7 bases align to TRBD1. CDR1 is MGHRA and CDR2 is YSYEKL in the germline V gene. V was pared by 6 bases and J by 2 bases, with 6 bases of the junction left unmatched. The CDR3 runs to 15 residues.

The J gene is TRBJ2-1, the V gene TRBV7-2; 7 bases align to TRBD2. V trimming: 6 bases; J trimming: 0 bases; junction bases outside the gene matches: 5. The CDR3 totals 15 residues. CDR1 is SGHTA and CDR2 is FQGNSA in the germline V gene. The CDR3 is CASSSGGPSYNEQFF. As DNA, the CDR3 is TGTGCCAGCAGTTCGGGAGGCCCCTCCTACAATGAGCAGTTCTTC.

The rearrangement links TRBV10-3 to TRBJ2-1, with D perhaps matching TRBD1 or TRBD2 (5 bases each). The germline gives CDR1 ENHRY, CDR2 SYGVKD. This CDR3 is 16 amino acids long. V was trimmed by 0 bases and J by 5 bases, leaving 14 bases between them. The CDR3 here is CAISESSPGANNEQFF. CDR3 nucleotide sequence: TGTGCCATCAGTGAGTCGTCCCCCGGGGCCAACAATGAGCAGTTCTTC.

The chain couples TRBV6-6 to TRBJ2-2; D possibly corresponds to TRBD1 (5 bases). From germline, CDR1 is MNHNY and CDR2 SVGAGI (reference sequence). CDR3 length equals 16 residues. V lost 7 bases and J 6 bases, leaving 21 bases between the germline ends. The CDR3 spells CASTSSGLGFPGELFF. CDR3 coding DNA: TGTGCCAGCACCTCTTCAGGGTTGGGGTTTCCCGGGGAGCTGTTTTTT.